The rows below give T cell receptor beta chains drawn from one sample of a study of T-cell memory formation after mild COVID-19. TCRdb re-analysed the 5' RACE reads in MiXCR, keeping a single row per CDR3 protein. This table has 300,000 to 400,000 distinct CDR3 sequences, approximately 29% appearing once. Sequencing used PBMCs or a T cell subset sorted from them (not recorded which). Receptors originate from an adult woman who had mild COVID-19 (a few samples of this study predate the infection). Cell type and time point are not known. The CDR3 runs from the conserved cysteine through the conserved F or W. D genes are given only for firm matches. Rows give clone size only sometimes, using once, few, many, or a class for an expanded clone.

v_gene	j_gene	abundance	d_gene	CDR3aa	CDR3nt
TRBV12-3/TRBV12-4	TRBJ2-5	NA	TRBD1	CASSRGTGTGETQYF	TGTGCCAGCAGTCGGGGGACAGGGACGGGAGAGACCCAGTACTTC
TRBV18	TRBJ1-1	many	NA	CASSPGRKNTEAFF	TGTGCCAGCTCACCAGGGAGGAAGAACACTGAAGCTTTCTTT
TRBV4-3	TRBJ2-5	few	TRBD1	CASSRRTGETQYF	TGCGCCAGCAGCAGACGGACAGGAGAGACCCAGTACTTC
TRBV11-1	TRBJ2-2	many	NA	CASSLGALASGELFF	TGTGCCAGCAGCTTAGGGGCTCTAGCCTCCGGGGAGCTGTTTTTT
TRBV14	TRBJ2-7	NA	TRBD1	CASSPMGTGAYEQYF	TGTGCCAGCAGCCCGATGGGGACAGGCGCCTACGAGCAGTACTTC
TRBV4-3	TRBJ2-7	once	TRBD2	CASSQEGTSGHYEQYF	TGCGCCAGCAGCCAAGAAGGGACTAGCGGACACTACGAGCAGTACTTC
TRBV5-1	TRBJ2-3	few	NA	CASSRLTGSTDTQYF	TGCGCCAGCAGCCGCCTAACCGGAAGCACAGATACGCAGTATTTT
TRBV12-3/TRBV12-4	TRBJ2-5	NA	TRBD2	CASKRGAQETQYF	TGTGCCTCTAAGCGGGGGGCGCAAGAGACCCAGTACTTC
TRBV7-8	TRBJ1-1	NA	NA	CASSSRLAPNTEAFF	TGTGCCAGCAGCTCCCGTTTGGCTCCGAACACTGAAGCTTTCTTT
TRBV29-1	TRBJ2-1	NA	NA	CSVGGQWDNEQFF	TGCAGCGTCGGTGGACAGTGGGACAATGAGCAGTTCTTC
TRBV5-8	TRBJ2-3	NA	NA	CASSFRTDPTDTQYF	TGTGCCAGCAGCTTTAGGACAGATCCCACAGATACGCAGTATTTT
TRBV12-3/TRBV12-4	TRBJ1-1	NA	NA	CASSYPGDREAFF	TGTGCCAGCAGTTATCCCGGGGATCGTGAAGCTTTCTTT
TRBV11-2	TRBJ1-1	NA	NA	CASGGQRLGAFF	TGTGCCAGCGGCGGACAGAGGCTTGGAGCTTTCTTT
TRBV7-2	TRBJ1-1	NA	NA	CASTRGLGDTEAFF	TGTGCCAGCACCCGGGGCCTCGGAGATACTGAAGCTTTCTTT
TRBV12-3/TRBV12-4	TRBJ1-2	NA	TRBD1	CASSPGDRRGYTF	TGTGCCAGCAGTCCAGGGGACAGGCGTGGCTACACCTTC
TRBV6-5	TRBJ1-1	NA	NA	CASSSLLESFF	TGTGCCAGCAGTTCTCTGTTAGAGTCTTTCTTT
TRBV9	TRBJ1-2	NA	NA	CARGVWHGYTF	TGTGCCCGCGGCGTCTGGCATGGCTACACCTTC
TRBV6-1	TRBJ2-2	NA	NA	CASSEAGHTGELFF	TGTGCCAGCAGTGAGGCAGGGCACACCGGGGAGCTGTTTTTT
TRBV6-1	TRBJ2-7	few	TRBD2	CASFYDWRGLFYEQYF	TGTGCCAGCTTCTACGATTGGCGGGGGTTGTTCTACGAGCAGTACTTC
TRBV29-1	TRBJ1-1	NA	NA	CSALTGANTEAFF	TGCAGCGCTTTGACAGGAGCCAACACTGAAGCTTTCTTT
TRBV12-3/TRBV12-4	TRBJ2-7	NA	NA	CASSLTVYEQYF	TGTGCCAGCAGTTTAACAGTCTACGAGCAGTACTTC
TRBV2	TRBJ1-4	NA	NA	CASSRETGHEKLFF	TGTGCCAGCAGTCGGGAAACCGGGCATGAAAAACTGTTTTTT
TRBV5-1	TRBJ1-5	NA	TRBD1	CASSWGTENQPQHF	TGCGCCAGCAGCTGGGGGACAGAGAATCAGCCCCAGCATTTT
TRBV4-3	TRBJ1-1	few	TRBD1	CASSQDRGQEAFF	TGCGCCAGCAGCCAAGATAGGGGACAGGAAGCTTTCTTT
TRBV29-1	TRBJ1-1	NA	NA	CTFLRGNTEAFF	TGCACCTTCCTGCGGGGGAACACTGAAGCTTTCTTT
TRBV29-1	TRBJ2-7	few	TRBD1	CSAGGQVFEQYF	TGCAGCGCCGGGGGACAGGTCTTCGAGCAGTACTTC
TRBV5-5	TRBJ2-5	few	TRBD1	CASSVTGMEETQYF	TGTGCCAGCAGCGTGACAGGGATGGAAGAGACCCAGTACTTC
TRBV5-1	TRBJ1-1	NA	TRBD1	CASSLGDRAGAFF	TGCGCCAGCAGCTTGGGGGACAGGGCCGGAGCTTTCTTT
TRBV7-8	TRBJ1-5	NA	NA	CASTLDSLNQPQHF	TGTGCCAGCACCCTAGACAGCCTCAATCAGCCCCAGCATTTT
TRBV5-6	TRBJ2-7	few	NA	CASSLGILNDYEQYF	TGTGCCAGCAGCTTAGGGATCCTTAACGACTACGAGCAGTACTTC
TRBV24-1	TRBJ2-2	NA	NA	CATSDPSDSNTGELFF	TGTGCCACCAGTGACCCCTCCGACAGTAACACCGGGGAGCTGTTTTTT
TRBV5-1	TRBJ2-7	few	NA	CASSLSSDEQYF	TGCGCCAGCAGCTTAAGTTCGGACGAGCAGTACTTC
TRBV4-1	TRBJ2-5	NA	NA	CASSPTGDEETQYF	TGCGCCAGCAGCCCCACGGGGGACGAAGAGACCCAGTACTTC